Below are 8 T cell receptor beta chains sequenced from a single sample in a study of T cell responses to AZD1222 COVID-19 vaccine. Assay used: immunoSEQ multiplex PCR; TCRdb lists only in-frame clones, some missing. The sample lists 90,000 to 130,000 clones, 80% to 85% occurring once. Source: peripheral blood, taken on day 0 of AZD1222 vaccination. These receptors were obtained from an adult in good health.

The sample holds a few counts of this clone. Here the CDR3 DNA reads TGTGCCAGCAGCTCGCAGGGCAGGACAGAAAACTATGGCTACACCTTC. It yields the protein CASSSQGRTENYGYTF. The chain carries TRBV5-5 and TRBJ1-2; D is perhaps TRBD1 (6 bases). This CDR3 region has 16 residues. Germline values: CDR1 SGHKS, CDR2 YYEKEE (reference sequence). The V end lost 3 bases, the J end lost 2 bases, and 17 bases lay between the germline ends.

The chain is built from TRBV7-9 and TRBJ2-3, with unresolved D. The CDR3 consists of 16 residues. Germline CDR1 reads SEHNR; CDR2 reads FQNEAQ (reference sequence). V was cut by 1 base and J by 1 base, with 12 bases left in between. CDR3 loop: CASSLGGSRGTDTQYF. The CDR3 nucleotides read TGTGCCAGCAGCTTAGGCGGAAGTCGGGGCACAGATACGCAGTATTTT.

The chain links TRBV28 to TRBJ1-2; 11 nucleotides align to TRBD1. Germline CDR1 MDHEN, CDR2 SYDVKM. This CDR3 region has 15 residues. V was clipped by 5 bases and J by 8 bases; unmatched bases: 10. Here the CDR3 reads CASSPGTGGYRGYTF. DNA of the CDR3: TGTGCCAGCAGTCCAGGGACAGGGGGGTATCGCGGCTACACCTTC.

The rearrangement links TRBV6-1 to TRBJ2-1; D remains unclear. The CDR3 runs 13 residues. From germline, CDR1 is MNHNS and CDR2 SASEGT. Trimming stripped 2 bases from V and 7 bases from J, with 9 bases between. The CDR3 spells CASSEPGFNEQFF. CDR3 bases: TGTGCCAGCAGTGAACCTGGGTTTAATGAGCAGTTCTTC.

The gene calls are TRBV11-2 and TRBJ1-6, with D perhaps TRBD1 (5 bases). Per germline, CDR1 SGHAT and CDR2 FQNNGV. Trimming removed 0 bases at V and 5 bases at J, with 14 bases between. The CDR3 consists of 17 residues. This CDR3 is CASSLEKDTPDNSPLHF. The CDR3 coding sequence is TGTGCCAGCAGCTTAGAGAAGGACACTCCCGATAATTCACCCCTCCACTTT.

This clone was seen at least ten times. The genes are TRBV5-6 and TRBJ1-6; D remains ambiguous. This CDR3 is built from 15 residues. The germline V gene has CDR1 SGHDT and CDR2 YYEEEE. With 3 bases removed from V and 0 bases from J, the gap between germline ends came to 7 bases. CDR3 nucleotide sequence: TGTGCCAGCAGCTATTACAGCTCCTATAATTCACCCCTCCACTTT. Translated, it gives CASSYYSSYNSPLHF.

The CDR3 loop reads CASSYDRRNQPQHF. The CDR3 DNA follows: TGTGCCAGCAGCTACGACAGGAGGAATCAGCCCCAGCATTTT. The V and J genes are TRBV2 and TRBJ1-5; D might be TRBD1 (6 bases). Germline CDR1 is SNHLY and CDR2 is FYNNEI. This CDR3 spans 14 amino acids. Trimming took off 6 bases at V and 4 bases at J, with 13 bases between the two ends. Together with reference TRBV2 and TRBJ1-5, the CDR3 gives the full variable domain: EPEVTQTPSHQVTQMGQEVILRCVPISNHLYFYWYRQILGQKVEFLVSFYNNEISEKSEIFDDQFSVERPDGSNFTLKIRSTKLEDSAMYFCASSYDRRNQPQHFGDGTRLSIL.

The chain has TRBV24-1 and TRBJ2-3; D gene ambiguous. Germline V gene data show CDR1 as KGHDR and CDR2 as SFDVKD. V lost 7 bases to trimming and J lost 0 bases, with 4 bases between them. This CDR3 is built from 12 residues. The chain's CDR3 is CATSKSTDTQYF. CDR3 coding DNA: TGTGCCACCAGCAAGAGCACAGATACGCAGTATTTT.